The rows below give T cell receptor beta chains drawn from one sample of a study of patients and donors after allogeneic stem cell transplantation. TCRdb recomputed calls from the RT-PCR reads with MiXCR, one row per CDR3 protein. The table has roughly 230,000 distinct CDR3 sequences, 14% seen once. The material sequenced was blood, either unsorted or a sorted T cell fraction (not recorded which). The receptors here all came from a human donor who was either an allogeneic HSCT recipient or a stem cell or donor lymphocyte infusion donor (not recorded which). It is not recorded whose cells these are; they may come from a transplant donor. The CDR3 runs from the conserved cysteine through the conserved F or W. Each record gives: V gene, D gene, J gene, clone size, CDR3 DNA, CDR3 protein. A D gene is named only where the DNA matches it firmly. The size field is filled for only some rows; it gives once, few, many or a size class.

TRBV18	.	TRBJ1-1	many	TGTGCCAGCTCACCAGTGCAGGTGAACACTGAAGCTTTCTTT	CASSPVQVNTEAFF
TRBV27	TRBD2	TRBJ2-3	.	TGTGCCAGCAGTCCCTTCGTTATAGCGGGTAGCACAGATACGCAGTATTTT	CASSPFVIAGSTDTQYF
TRBV5-1	.	TRBJ1-5	.	TGCGCCAGCAGCTTAGGACAGTCGGGGGGCAATCAGCCCCAGCATTTT	CASSLGQSGGNQPQHF
TRBV3-1	TRBD2	TRBJ2-7	.	TGTGCCAGCAGCCAAACCGGGACTAGAGGCGAGCAGTACTTC	CASSQTGTRGEQYF
TRBV7-8	TRBD2	TRBJ2-7	.	TGTGCCAGCAGCCCACTGGCGGGAGCGGCGGGGCAGTACTTC	CASSPLAGAAGQYF
TRBV20-1	.	TRBJ1-4	many	TGCAGTGCTCCACGGGAGATTGAAAAACTGTTTTTT	CSAPREIEKLFF
TRBV20-1	.	TRBJ2-1	.	TGCAGTGCTAGAGATCAGGGACACACGGGTGAGCAGTTCTTC	CSARDQGHTGEQFF
TRBV7-2	.	TRBJ2-1	.	TGTGCCAGCAGCTTAAGCGGAAGTTCCCACAATGAGCAGTTCTTC	CASSLSGSSHNEQFF
TRBV10-3	TRBD1	TRBJ2-7	.	TGTGCCACAGCGGACAGGGGGGGGACCTACGAGCAGTACTTC	CATADRGGTYEQYF
TRBV11-3	.	TRBJ2-1	.	TGTGCCAGCAGCTTAACCAAGTACAATGAGCAGTTCTTC	CASSLTKYNEQFF
TRBV29-1	.	TRBJ1-1	many	TGCAGCGTTTACATGAACACTGAAGCTTTCTTT	CSVYMNTEAFF
TRBV6-1	.	TRBJ1-1	many	TGTGCCAGCACCCCCTCCGGGACTCCTGAAACTGAAGCTTTCTTT	CASTPSGTPETEAFF
TRBV7-9	.	TRBJ1-2	many	TGTGCCAGCAGCACTACTGGGGGGATCAATGGCTACACCTTC	CASSTTGGINGYTF
TRBV6-1	.	TRBJ2-7	few	TGTGCCAGCAGTGAAGGGTGGGGCGGTAATCCCCCCTACGAGCAGTACTTC	CASSEGWGGNPPYEQYF
TRBV19	TRBD2	TRBJ2-5	few	TGTGCCAGTAGGAAAGCGGGGGGACAAGAGACCCAGTACTTC	CASRKAGGQETQYF
TRBV15	.	TRBJ1-2	.	TGTGCCACCAGCAGAGATCTCCAGGTGATCTTATATGGCTACACCTTC	CATSRDLQVILYGYTF
TRBV4-2	TRBD1	TRBJ2-3	few	TGTGCCAGCAGCCAAGAAATAACAGGACAGGCCCGTAGAGATACGCAGTATTTT	CASSQEITGQARRDTQYF
TRBV2	.	TRBJ1-2	.	TGTGCCAGCACATGGCTAAACTATGGCTACACCTTC	CASTWLNYGYTF
TRBV24-1	TRBD1	TRBJ2-1	many	TGTGCCACCAGTGAGGCCGCAGGGGGCGGCTCCTACAATGAGCAGTTCTTC	CATSEAAGGGSYNEQFF
TRBV7-9	.	TRBJ2-1	few	TGTGCCAGCAGCTTAGTCCTAACAGGGACTGAGCAGTTCTTC	CASSLVLTGTEQFF
TRBV27	.	TRBJ1-2	.	TGTGCCAGCAGTCCATCGGGACAAACCTATGGCTACACCTTC	CASSPSGQTYGYTF
TRBV18	.	TRBJ1-1	few	TGTGCCAGCTCACACCAAACAGGGAACACTGAAGCTTTCTTT	CASSHQTGNTEAFF
TRBV7-7	TRBD2	TRBJ2-5	.	TGTGCTAGCAGCTTCGGACTAGCGCCGGGGGAGACCCAGTACTTC	CASSFGLAPGETQYF
TRBV7-9	.	TRBJ2-7	few	TGTGCCAGCAGCTCAGGGCTACACTACGAGCAGTACTTC	CASSSGLHYEQYF
TRBV7-9	TRBD1	TRBJ1-2	many	TGTGCCAGCAGCTTGGCAGGGGGCTCCGCCTATGGCTACACCTTC	CASSLAGGSAYGYTF
TRBV15	.	TRBJ1-1	once	TGTGCCACCAGCAGAGACCGGTTCGGGTCGGCAGCGAATGCTTTCTTT	CATSRDRFGSAANAFF
TRBV27	TRBD1	TRBJ1-2	.	TGTGCCAGCAGTTCCTACGCAGGGGGCGCAGACTATGGCTACACCTTC	CASSSYAGGADYGYTF
TRBV20-1	.	TRBJ2-2	few	TGCAGTGCTAGAGACGCGGGGTCCAGGGCCGGGGAGCTGTTTTTT	CSARDAGSRAGELFF